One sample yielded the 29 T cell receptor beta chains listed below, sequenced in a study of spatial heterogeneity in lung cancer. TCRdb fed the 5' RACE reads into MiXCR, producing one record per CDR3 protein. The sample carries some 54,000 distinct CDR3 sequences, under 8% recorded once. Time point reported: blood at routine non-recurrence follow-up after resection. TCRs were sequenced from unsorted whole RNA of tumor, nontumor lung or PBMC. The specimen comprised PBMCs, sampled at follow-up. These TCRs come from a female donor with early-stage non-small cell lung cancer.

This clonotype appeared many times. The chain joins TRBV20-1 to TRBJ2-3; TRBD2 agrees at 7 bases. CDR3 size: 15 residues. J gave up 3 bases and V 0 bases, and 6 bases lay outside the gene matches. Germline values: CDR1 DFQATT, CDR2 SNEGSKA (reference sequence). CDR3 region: CSARDVASGTDTQYF. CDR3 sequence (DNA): TGCAGTGCTAGAGATGTGGCTAGCGGTACAGATACGCAGTATTTT.

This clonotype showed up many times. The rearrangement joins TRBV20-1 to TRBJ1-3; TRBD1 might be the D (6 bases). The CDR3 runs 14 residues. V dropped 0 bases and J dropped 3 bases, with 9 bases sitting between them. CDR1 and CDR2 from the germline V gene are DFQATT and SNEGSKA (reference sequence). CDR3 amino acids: CSARDKTGGNTIYF. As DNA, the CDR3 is TGCAGTGCTAGAGATAAGACAGGTGGAAACACCATATATTTT.

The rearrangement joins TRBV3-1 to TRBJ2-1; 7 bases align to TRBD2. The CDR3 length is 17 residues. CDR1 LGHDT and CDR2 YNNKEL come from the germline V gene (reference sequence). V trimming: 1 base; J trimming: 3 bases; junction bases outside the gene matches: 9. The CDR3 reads CASSQGGGSPSYNEQFF. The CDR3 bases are TGTGCCAGCAGCCAAGGGGGGGGTTCTCCAAGCTACAATGAGCAGTTCTTC.

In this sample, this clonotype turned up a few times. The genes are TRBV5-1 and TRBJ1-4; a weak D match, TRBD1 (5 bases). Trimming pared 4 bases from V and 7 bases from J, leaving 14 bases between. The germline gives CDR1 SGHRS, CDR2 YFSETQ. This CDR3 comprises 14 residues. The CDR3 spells CASSPQGVSEKLFF. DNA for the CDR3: TGCGCCAGCAGCCCGCAGGGAGTTTCTGAAAAACTGTTTTTT.

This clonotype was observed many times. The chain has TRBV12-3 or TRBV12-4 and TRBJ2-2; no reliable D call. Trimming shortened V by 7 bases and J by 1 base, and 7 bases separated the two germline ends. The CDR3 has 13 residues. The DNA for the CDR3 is TGTGCCAGCAACTCGCTGAACACCGGGGAGCTGTTTTTT. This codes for CASNSLNTGELFF.

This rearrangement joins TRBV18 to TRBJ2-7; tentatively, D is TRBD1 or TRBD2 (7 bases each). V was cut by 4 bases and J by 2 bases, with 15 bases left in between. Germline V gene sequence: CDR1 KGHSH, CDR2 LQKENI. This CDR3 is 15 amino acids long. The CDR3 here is CASSQTGRGTYEQYF. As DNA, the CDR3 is TGTGCCAGCTCACAGACAGGGAGGGGTACCTACGAGCAGTACTTC.

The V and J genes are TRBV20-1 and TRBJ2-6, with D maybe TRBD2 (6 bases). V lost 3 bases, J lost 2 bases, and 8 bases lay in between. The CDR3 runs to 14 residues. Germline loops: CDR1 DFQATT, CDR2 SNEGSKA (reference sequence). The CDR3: CSASPGAGANVLTF. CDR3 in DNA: TGCAGTGCTAGCCCGGGAGCTGGGGCCAACGTCCTGACTTTC.

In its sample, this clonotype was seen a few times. CDR3 loop: CASSPGGGMGGYTF. The CDR3 DNA follows: TGTGCCAGCAGCCCCGGAGGGGGAATGGGTGGCTACACCTTC. This chain connects TRBV5-5 to TRBJ1-2, with a tentative D call TRBD1 (6 bases). The V gene's germline CDR1 is SGHKS and CDR2 YYEKEE (reference sequence). This CDR3 is built from 14 residues. Trimming left V 4 bases short and J 7 bases short, with 17 bases between.

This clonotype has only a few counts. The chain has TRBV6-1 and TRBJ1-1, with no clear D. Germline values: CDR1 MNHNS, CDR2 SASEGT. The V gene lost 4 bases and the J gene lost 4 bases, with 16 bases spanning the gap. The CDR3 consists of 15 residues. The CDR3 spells CASSGRAPSSTEAFF. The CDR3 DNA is TGTGCCAGCAGTGGCCGTGCCCCGAGTAGCACTGAAGCTTTCTTT.

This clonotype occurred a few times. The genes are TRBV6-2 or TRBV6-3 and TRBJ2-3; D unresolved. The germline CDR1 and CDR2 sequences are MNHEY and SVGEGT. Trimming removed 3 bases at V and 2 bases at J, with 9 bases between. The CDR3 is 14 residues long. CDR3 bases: TGTGCCAGCAGTTATTTACTGAACACAGATACGCAGTATTTT. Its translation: CASSYLLNTDTQYF.

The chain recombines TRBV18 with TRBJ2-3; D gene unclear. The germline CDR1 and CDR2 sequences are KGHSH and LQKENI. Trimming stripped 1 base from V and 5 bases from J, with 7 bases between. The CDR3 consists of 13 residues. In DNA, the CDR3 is TGTGCCAGCTCACCACAGCGAATAGATACGCAGTATTTT. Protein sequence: CASSPQRIDTQYF. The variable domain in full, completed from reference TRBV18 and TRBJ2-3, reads NAGVMQNPRHLVRRRGQEARLRCSPMKGHSHVYWYRQLPEEGLKFMVYLQKENIIDESGMPKERFSAEFPKEGPSILRIQQVVRGDSAAYFCASSPQRIDTQYFGPGTRLTVL.

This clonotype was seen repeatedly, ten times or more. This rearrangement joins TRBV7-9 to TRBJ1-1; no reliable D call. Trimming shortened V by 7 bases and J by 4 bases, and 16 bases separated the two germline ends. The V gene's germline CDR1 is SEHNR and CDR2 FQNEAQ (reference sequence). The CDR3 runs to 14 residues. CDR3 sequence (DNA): TGTGCCAGCATCGAACTGGGTGTCGGCACTGAAGCTTTCTTT. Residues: CASIELGVGTEAFF.

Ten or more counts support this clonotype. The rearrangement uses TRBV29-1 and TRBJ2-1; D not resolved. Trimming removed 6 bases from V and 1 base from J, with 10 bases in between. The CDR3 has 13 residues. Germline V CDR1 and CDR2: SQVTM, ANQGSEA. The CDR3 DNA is TGCAGCGTGGGCAGAGCTTCCTACAATGAGCAGTTCTTC. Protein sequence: CSVGRASYNEQFF.

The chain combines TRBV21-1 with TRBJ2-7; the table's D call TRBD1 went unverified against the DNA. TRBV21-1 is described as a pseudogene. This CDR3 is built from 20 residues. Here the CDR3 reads CASSLRQKLQGGSNSYEQYF. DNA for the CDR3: TGTGCCAGCAGCCTACGCCAGAAGTTGCAGGGGGGGTCAAACTCCTACGAGCAGTACTTC.

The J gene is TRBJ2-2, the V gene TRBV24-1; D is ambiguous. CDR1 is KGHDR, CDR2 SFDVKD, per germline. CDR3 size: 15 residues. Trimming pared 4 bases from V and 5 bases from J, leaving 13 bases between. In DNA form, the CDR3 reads TGTGCCACCAGTGAATCCACGTGGCCTACCGGGGAGCTGTTTTTT. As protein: CATSESTWPTGELFF.

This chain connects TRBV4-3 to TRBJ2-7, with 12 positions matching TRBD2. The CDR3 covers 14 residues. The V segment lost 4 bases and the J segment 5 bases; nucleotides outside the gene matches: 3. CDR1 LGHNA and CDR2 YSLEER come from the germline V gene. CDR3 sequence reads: CASSRTSGVDEQYF. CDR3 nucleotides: TGCGCCAGCAGCCGGACTAGCGGGGTTGACGAGCAGTACTTC.

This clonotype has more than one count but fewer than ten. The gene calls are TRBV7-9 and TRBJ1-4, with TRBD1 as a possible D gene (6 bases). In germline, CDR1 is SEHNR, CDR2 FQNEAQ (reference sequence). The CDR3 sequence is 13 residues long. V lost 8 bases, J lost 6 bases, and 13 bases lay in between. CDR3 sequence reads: CASPGELDEKLFF. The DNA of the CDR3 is TGTGCCAGCCCAGGGGAATTAGATGAAAAACTGTTTTTT.

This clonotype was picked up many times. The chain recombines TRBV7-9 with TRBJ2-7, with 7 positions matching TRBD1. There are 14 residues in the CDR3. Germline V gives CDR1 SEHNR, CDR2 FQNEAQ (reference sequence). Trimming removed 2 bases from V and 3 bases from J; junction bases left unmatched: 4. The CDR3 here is CASSLTGVNYEQYF. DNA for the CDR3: TGTGCCAGCAGCTTAACAGGGGTCAACTACGAGCAGTACTTC.

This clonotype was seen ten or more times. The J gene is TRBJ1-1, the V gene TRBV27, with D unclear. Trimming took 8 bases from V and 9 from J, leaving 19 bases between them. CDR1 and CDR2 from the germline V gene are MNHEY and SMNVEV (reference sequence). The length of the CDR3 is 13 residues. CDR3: CASLRTGFGKAFF. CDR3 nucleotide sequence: TGTGCCAGCCTTAGGACGGGATTCGGGAAAGCTTTCTTT.

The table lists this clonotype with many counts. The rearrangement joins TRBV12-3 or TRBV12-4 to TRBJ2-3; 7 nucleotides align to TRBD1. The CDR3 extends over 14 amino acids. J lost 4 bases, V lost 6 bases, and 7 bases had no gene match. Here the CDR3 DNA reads TGTGCCAGCAGAACAGGGGCTCGCGCAGATACGCAGTATTTT. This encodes CASRTGARADTQYF.

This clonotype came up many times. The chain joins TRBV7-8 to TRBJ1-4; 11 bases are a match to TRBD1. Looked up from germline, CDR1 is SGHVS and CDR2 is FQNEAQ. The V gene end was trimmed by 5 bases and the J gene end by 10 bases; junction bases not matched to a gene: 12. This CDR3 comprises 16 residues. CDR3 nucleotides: TGTGCCAGCAGCCCAATATTACCGGGACAGGGGGGAAAACTGTTTTTT. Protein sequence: CASSPILPGQGGKLFF.

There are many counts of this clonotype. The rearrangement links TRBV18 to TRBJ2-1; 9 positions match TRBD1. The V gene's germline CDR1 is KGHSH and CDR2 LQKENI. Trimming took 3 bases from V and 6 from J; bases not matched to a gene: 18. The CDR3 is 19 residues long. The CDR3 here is CASSPQRNRGTGSVNEQFF. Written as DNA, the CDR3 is TGTGCCAGCTCACCCCAAAGGAATCGGGGGACAGGGTCGGTCAATGAGCAGTTCTTC.

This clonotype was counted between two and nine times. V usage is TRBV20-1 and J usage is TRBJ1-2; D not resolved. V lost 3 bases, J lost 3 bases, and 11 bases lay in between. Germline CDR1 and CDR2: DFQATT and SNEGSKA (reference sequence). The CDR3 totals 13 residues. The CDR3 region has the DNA TGCAGTGCTAGGGACCAGCCGGACTATGGCTACACCTTC. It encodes CSARDQPDYGYTF.

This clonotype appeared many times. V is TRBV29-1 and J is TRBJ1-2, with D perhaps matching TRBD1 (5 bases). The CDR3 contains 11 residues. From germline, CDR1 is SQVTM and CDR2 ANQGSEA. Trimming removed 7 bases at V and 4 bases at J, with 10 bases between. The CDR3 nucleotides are TGCAGCGGGGGGTCTCTCTATGGCTACACCTTC. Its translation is CSGGSLYGYTF.

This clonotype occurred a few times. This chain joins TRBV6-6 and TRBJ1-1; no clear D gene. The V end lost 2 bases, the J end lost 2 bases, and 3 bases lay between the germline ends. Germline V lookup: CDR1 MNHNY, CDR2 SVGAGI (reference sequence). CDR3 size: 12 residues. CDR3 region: CASSYVNTEAFF. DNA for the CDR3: TGTGCCAGCAGTTACGTTAACACTGAAGCTTTCTTT.

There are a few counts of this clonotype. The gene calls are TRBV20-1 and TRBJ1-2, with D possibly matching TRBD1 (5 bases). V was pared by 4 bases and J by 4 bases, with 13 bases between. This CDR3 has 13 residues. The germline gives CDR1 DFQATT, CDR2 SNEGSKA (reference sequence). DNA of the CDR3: TGCAGTGCTAATGCCGGGACGTCCTATGGCTACACCTTC. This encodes CSANAGTSYGYTF.

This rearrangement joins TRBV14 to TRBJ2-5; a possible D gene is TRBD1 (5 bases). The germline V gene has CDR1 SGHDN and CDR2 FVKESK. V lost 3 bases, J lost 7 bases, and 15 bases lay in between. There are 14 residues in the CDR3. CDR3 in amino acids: CASSHDSRVGTQYF. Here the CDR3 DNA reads TGTGCCAGCAGCCACGACAGCCGGGTAGGGACCCAGTACTTC.

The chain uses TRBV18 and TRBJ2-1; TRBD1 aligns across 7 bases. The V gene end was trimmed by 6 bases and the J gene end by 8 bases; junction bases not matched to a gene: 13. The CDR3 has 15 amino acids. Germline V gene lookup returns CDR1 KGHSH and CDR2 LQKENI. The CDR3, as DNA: TGTGCCAGCTCGCGCTCTCAGGGGGAAATTGATGAGCAGTTCTTC. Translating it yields CASSRSQGEIDEQFF.

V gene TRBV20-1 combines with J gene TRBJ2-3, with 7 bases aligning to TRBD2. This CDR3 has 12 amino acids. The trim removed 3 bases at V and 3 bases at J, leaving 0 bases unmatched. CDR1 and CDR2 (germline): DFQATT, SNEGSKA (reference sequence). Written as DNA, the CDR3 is TGCAGTGCTAGCGGGGGGACAGATACGCAGTATTTT. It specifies CSASGGTDTQYF.